This TCR beta chain was documented in a study of CD8 T cells in ankylosing spondylitis. TCRdb used MiXCR to reprocess the 5' RACE reads, holding one entry per CDR3 protein. Among tens of thousands of distinct CDR3 sequences, around 10% were seen once, and the ten largest hold roughly 1.3%. The CDR3 extends over 12 amino acids. V was trimmed by 3 bases and J by 3 bases, leaving 5 bases between them. In its sample, this clonotype was seen many times. The antigen remains undetermined. Findings of the study overall: Disease-linked clones reportedly concentrated significantly in matched ankylosing spondylitis synovial fluid.

Sample: blood, either unsorted or a sorted T cell fraction (not recorded which). This TCR derives from a male donor with ankylosing spondylitis or in good health (not recorded which). This sequence joins TRBV12-3 or TRBV12-4 and TRBJ1-2, with unresolved D. CDR3 residues: CASSLPDYGYTF. The DNA of the CDR3 is TGTGCCAGCAGTTTGCCGGACTATGGCTACACCTTC.